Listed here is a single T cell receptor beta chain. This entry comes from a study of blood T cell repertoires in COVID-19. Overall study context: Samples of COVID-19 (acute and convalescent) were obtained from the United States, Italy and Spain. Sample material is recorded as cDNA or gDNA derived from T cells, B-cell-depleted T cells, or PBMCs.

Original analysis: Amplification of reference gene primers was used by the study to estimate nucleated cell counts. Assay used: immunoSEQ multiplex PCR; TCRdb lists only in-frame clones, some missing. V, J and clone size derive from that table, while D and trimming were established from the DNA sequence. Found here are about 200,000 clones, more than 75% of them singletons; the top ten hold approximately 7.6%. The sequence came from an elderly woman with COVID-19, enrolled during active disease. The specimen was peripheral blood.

In DNA form, the CDR3 reads TGTGCCAGCAGTCGACAGGGGAATTCACCCCTCCACTTT. It encodes CASSRQGNSPLHF. The rearrangement joins TRBV5-8 to TRBJ1-6; 8 bases fit TRBD1. After removal of 5 bases from V and 7 bases from J, the junction contained 2 bases not matched to a gene. The CDR3 extends over 13 amino acids. CDR1 SGHTS and CDR2 YDEGEE come from the germline V gene.